These 11 T cell receptor beta chains share one sample of origin, sequenced in a study of shared T cell receptors in the human thymus. Method: immunoSEQ multiplex PCR; TCRdb's copy keeps in-frame clones and lacks some. The table lists roughly 660,000 clones, roughly 90% of them singletons. The same data also went into a second study, on human thymus T cells.

The sequenced material came from thymocytes. These receptors all stem from a boy under three years old with a congenital heart defect.

The J gene is TRBJ2-5, the V gene TRBV6-1; D ambiguous. The V end was cut by 6 bases, the J end by 7 bases, with 18 bases between. Germline CDR1 reads MNHNS; CDR2 reads SASEGT. This CDR3 comprises 14 residues. The CDR3 protein is CASSLLGVSWTQYF. The CDR3 DNA reads as TGTGCCAGCAGCCTACTCGGAGTAAGCTGGACCCAGTACTTC.

The chain is built from TRBV14 and TRBJ2-1; TRBD2 matches at 12 bases. This CDR3 region has 18 residues. Germline V gene lookup returns CDR1 SGHDN and CDR2 FVKESK. Unmatched junction bases numbered 11, after V lost 4 bases and J lost 4 bases. CDR3 residues: CASSRFLTSGRPYNEQFF. The CDR3 region has the DNA TGTGCCAGCAGCCGCTTTCTCACTAGCGGGAGGCCGTACAATGAGCAGTTCTTC. Full variable domain (outside the CDR3, taken from reference TRBV14 and TRBJ2-1): EAGVTQFPSHSVIEKGQTVTLRCDPISGHDNLYWYRRVMGKEIKFLLHFVKESKQDESGMPNNRFLAERTGGTYSTLKVQPAELEDSGVYFCASSRFLTSGRPYNEQFFGPGTRLTVL.

This clone was found a few times. The chain joins TRBV6-4 to TRBJ2-3; D call uncertain. Germline V gene sequence: CDR1 MRHNA, CDR2 SNTAGT. V was trimmed by 2 bases and J by 1 base, leaving 7 bases between them. The CDR3 has 14 amino acids. The CDR3, as DNA: TGTGCCAGCAGTGACGAGGATGGCACAGATACGCAGTATTTT. This translates into CASSDEDGTDTQYF.

The CDR3 region is CASSEPDRTESTDTQYF. Written as DNA, the CDR3 is TGTGCCAGCAGTGAACCTGACAGGACAGAAAGCACAGATACGCAGTATTTT. The V call is TRBV6-1, the J call TRBJ2-3; D is possibly TRBD1 (6 bases). The CDR3 runs 17 residues. In germline, CDR1 is MNHNS, CDR2 SASEGT. Trimming cost V 2 bases and J 0 bases, with 15 bases left between them.

This rearrangement joins TRBV11-3 to TRBJ2-7, with 7 bases aligning to TRBD2. The junction had 16 bases not matched to a gene; V was cut back by 5 bases and J by 6 bases. CDR1 SGHNT and CDR2 YENEEA come from the germline V gene. The length of the CDR3 is 16 residues. CDR3 region: CASSPRTRVWEGEQYF. Here the CDR3 DNA reads TGTGCCAGCAGCCCCAGGACCAGGGTATGGGAGGGCGAGCAGTACTTC.

The chain couples TRBV7-8 to TRBJ2-2, with TRBD2 identical over 15 bases. The V segment lost 6 bases and the J segment 13 bases; nucleotides outside the gene matches: 6. This CDR3 is built from 14 residues. CDR1 SGHVS and CDR2 FQNEAQ come from the germline V gene. The CDR3 loop reads CASRGTSGRSGLFF. The CDR3 nucleotides are TGTGCCAGCAGAGGGACTAGCGGGAGGAGTGGGCTGTTTTTT.

The chain links TRBV14 to TRBJ2-7; maybe TRBD1 (5 bases). The ends were cut back, 5 bases at V and 2 bases at J, with 16 bases in the middle. Looked up from germline, CDR1 is SGHDN and CDR2 is FVKESK. CDR3 length: 15 amino acids. CDR3 protein: CASSSGDSDTYEQYF. The CDR3 DNA sequence: TGTGCCAGCAGCTCTGGTGACAGCGATACCTACGAGCAGTACTTC.

This chain connects TRBV4-2 to TRBJ2-7; D is perhaps TRBD2 (6 bases). CDR3 length: 17 amino acids. From germline, CDR1 is LGHNA and CDR2 YNFKEQ. The germline V and J ends were trimmed by 3 bases and 2 bases, with 20 bases remaining between them. The chain's CDR3 is CASSHEGRPGLPYEQYF. The CDR3 bases are TGTGCCAGCAGCCATGAGGGGAGGCCCGGACTGCCCTACGAGCAGTACTTC.

The V and J genes are TRBV14 and TRBJ1-5, with D hard to call. Trimming removed 1 base from V and 2 bases from J, with 3 bases in between. CDR3 length equals 13 residues. Looked up from germline, CDR1 is SGHDN and CDR2 is FVKESK. CDR3 sequence: CASSQGGNQPQHF. Here the CDR3 DNA reads TGTGCCAGCAGCCAAGGCGGCAATCAGCCCCAGCATTTT.

V and J are TRBV27 and TRBJ2-2; no clear D gene. The CDR3 contains 14 residues. Per germline, CDR1 MNHEY and CDR2 SMNVEV (reference sequence). Trimming left V 2 bases short and J 0 bases short, with 4 bases between. The CDR3 here is CASSLTPNTGELFF. CDR3 coding DNA: TGTGCCAGCAGTTTAACACCGAACACCGGGGAGCTGTTTTTT.

V and J are TRBV9 and TRBJ2-2; D might be TRBD2 (5 bases). Germline loops: CDR1 SGDLS, CDR2 YYNGEE. This CDR3 region has 14 residues. The V gene lost 4 bases and the J gene lost 7 bases, with 14 bases spanning the gap. The CDR3 is CASSPGGGNGELFF. The CDR3 coding sequence is TGTGCCAGCAGCCCGGGTGGAGGAAACGGGGAGCTGTTTTTT. Full variable domain (missing parts from reference TRBV9 and TRBJ2-2): DSGVTQTPKHLITATGQRVTLRCSPRSGDLSVYWYQQSLDQGLQFLIQYYNGEERAKGNILERFSAQQFPDLHSELNLSSLELGDSALYFCASSPGGGNGELFFGEGSRLTVL.